This T cell receptor (beta chain) emerged from a study of blood T cells in healthy people across ages. The CDR3 covers 13 residues. V was pared by 6 bases and J by 8 bases, with 16 bases between. This clonotype was observed a few times. The antigen is undetermined. Primers used in a second PCR of about 6 to 12 cycles were a sample-barcoded 5' primer and a J-beta primer mix. TCRdb itself ran the 5' RACE reads through MiXCR, one entry per CDR3 protein. Here the sample spans some 1.5 million distinct CDR3 sequences, over 25% being singletons. Study-wide points: A roughly linear age-dependent decrease characterized TCR beta diversity per million T cells.

The donors, all healthy, were Caucasians living in Russia, aged roughly 6 to 95. The sequence was collected from a woman aged 25-40 years in good health. Sequencing was done on a sample of blood. The chain has TRBV12-3 or TRBV12-4 and TRBJ1-2; D call uncertain. CDR3 amino acids: CASSQVEGGGYTF. Here the CDR3 DNA reads TGTGCCAGCAGCCAGGTGGAGGGCGGCGGCTACACCTTC.